This entry lists 10 T cell receptor beta chains sequenced from one sample in a study of cytomegalovirus exposure and HLA in healthy donors. PCR was performed using 60 Vbeta and 13 Jbeta primers. TCRdb keeps only in-frame clones here, not all; method: immunoSEQ multiplex PCR. The sample contains 120,000 or so clones, approximately 77% of which appear only once. Sequenced sample: PBMCs. These receptors were collected from a man between 18 and 35 years old in good health and CMV-seronegative.

This clone was picked up a small number of times. The rearrangement joins TRBV6-1 to TRBJ2-1; no clear D. Germline V gene sequence: CDR1 MNHNS, CDR2 SASEGT. This CDR3 has 13 amino acids. Between the trimmed V and J ends, which lost 3 bases and 6 bases, there was a span of 9 bases. The DNA of the CDR3 is TGTGCCAGCAGTGATGGGCCCCGCAATGAGCAGTTCTTC. Encoded protein: CASSDGPRNEQFF.

V is TRBV14 and J is TRBJ2-3, with 8 bases lining up with TRBD1. CDR3 length equals 15 residues. CDR1 and CDR2 from the germline V gene are SGHDN and FVKESK. V lost 5 bases to trimming and J lost 0 bases; unmatched junction nucleotides: 4. As DNA, the CDR3 is TGTGCCAGCAGCTGGACAGGGTTTAGCACAGATACGCAGTATTTT. This translates into CASSWTGFSTDTQYF.

The chain carries TRBV9 and TRBJ1-2, with D uncertain. The germline gives CDR1 SGDLS, CDR2 YYNGEE. CDR3 size: 12 residues. V shed 2 bases and J shed 8 bases, with 10 bases lying between them. The CDR3 loop reads CASSVSPGGYTF. The CDR3 region has the DNA TGTGCCAGCAGCGTGAGCCCGGGGGGCTACACCTTC.

The chain couples TRBV7-9 to TRBJ2-7, with TRBD1 matching 8 bases. V trimming: 5 bases; J trimming: 6 bases; junction bases outside the gene matches: 3. The CDR3 is 12 residues long. Per the germline V gene, CDR1 is SEHNR and CDR2 is FQNEAQ (reference sequence). The CDR3 loop is CASSQDRVEQYF. DNA for the CDR3: TGTGCCAGCAGCCAGGACAGGGTCGAGCAGTACTTC.

The gene calls are TRBV4-2 and TRBJ1-6; 9 bases fit TRBD1. The CDR3 is 16 residues long. The germline V gene encodes CDR1 LGHNA and CDR2 YNFKEQ. The V gene end was trimmed by 0 bases and the J gene end by 10 bases; junction bases not matched to a gene: 7. CDR3 sequence: CASSQEIGTGTSPLHF. Here the CDR3 DNA reads TGTGCCAGCAGCCAAGAGATCGGGACAGGGACCTCACCCCTCCACTTT.

The V and J genes are TRBV9 and TRBJ1-3; 10 positions agree with TRBD1. This CDR3 has 17 residues. The J segment lost 0 bases and the V segment lost 4 bases, leaving 7 bases of the junction unmatched. Germline V CDR1 and CDR2: SGDLS, YYNGEE. CDR3 nucleotide sequence: TGTGCCAGCAGCCTAGGGACAGGGGACCGCTCTGGAAACACCATATATTTT. It specifies CASSLGTGDRSGNTIYF.

The genes are TRBV7-8 and TRBJ2-1, with TRBD2 matching over 8 bases. The germline V gene encodes CDR1 SGHVS and CDR2 FQNEAQ. This CDR3 has 14 amino acids. V lost 2 bases, J lost 9 bases, and 6 bases stayed unmatched. The CDR3 nucleotides are TGTGCCAGCAGCTTATCGGGGGGGCACGGTGAGCAGTTCTTC. This sequence encodes CASSLSGGHGEQFF.

This sequence joins TRBV6-5 and TRBJ1-2; unclear D gene. V was trimmed by 7 bases and J by 2 bases, leaving 14 bases between them. In germline, CDR1 is MNHEY, CDR2 SVGAGI. This CDR3 region has 14 residues. The CDR3 spells CASNPGRENYGYTF. Written as DNA, the CDR3 is TGTGCCAGCAACCCGGGGAGGGAAAACTATGGCTACACCTTC.

The chain combines TRBV6-1 with TRBJ1-6, with 8 bases fitting TRBD1. This CDR3 is built from 18 residues. Germline assignment: CDR1 MNHNS and CDR2 SASEGT. V lost 4 bases, J lost 0 bases, and 8 bases stayed unmatched. The CDR3 reads CASSAHNRGTSYNSPLHF. The CDR3 bases are TGTGCCAGCAGTGCCCACAACAGGGGGACCTCCTATAATTCACCCCTCCACTTT.

The CDR3 protein is CASCYGGAYEQYF. In DNA, the CDR3 is TGTGCCAGCTGCTATGGGGGGGCGTACGAGCAGTACTTC. The J gene is TRBJ2-7, the V gene TRBV2; tentative D call: TRBD2 (7 bases). V was trimmed by 8 bases and J by 4 bases, leaving 15 bases between them. Looked up from germline, CDR1 is SNHLY and CDR2 is FYNNEI. The CDR3 totals 13 residues.